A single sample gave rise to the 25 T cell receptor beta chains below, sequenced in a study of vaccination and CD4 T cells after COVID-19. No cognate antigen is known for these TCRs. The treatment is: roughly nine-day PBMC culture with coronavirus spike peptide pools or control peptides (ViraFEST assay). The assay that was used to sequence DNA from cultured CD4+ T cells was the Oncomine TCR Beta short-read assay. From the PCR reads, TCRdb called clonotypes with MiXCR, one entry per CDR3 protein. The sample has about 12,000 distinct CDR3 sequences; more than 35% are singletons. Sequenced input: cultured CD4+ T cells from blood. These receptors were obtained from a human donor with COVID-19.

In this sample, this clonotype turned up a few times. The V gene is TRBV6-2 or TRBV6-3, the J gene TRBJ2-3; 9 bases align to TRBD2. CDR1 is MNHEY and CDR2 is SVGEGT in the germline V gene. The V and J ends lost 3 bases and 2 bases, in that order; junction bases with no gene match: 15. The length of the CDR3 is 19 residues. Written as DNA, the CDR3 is TGTGCCAGCAGTTATCTCGCGGGGGGGCCTAGGGGGTCCACAGATACGCAGTATTTT. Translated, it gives CASSYLAGGPRGSTDTQYF.

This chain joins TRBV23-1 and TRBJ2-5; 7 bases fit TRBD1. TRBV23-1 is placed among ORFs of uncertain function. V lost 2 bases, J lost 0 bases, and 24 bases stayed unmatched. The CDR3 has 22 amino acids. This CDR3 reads CASSQPRKRGRVSGQYQETQYF. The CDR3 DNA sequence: TGCGCCAGCAGTCAACCCCGGAAGAGGGGGCGCGTTTCGGGACAGTACCAAGAGACCCAGTACTTC.

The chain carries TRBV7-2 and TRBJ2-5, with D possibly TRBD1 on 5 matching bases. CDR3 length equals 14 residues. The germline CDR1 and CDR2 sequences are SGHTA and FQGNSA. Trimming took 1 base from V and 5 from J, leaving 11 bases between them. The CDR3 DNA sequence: TGTGCCAGCAGCTTAGACAGGTTGATGGAGACCCAGTACTTC. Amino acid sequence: CASSLDRLMETQYF.

This CDR3 reads CASSLSGNTGELFF. CDR3 nucleotides: TGTGCCAGCAGTTTATCCGGGAACACCGGGGAGCTGTTTTTT. The V call is TRBV27, the J call TRBJ2-2; D unclear. V was trimmed by 0 bases and J by 1 base, leaving 3 bases between them. Germline V lookup: CDR1 MNHEY, CDR2 SMNVEV (reference sequence). This CDR3 comprises 14 residues.

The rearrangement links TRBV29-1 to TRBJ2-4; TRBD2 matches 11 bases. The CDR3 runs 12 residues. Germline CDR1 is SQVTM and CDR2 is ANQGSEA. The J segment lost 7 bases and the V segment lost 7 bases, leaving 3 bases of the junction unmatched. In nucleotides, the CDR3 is TGCAGCGCCATAGCGGGGGGGAACATTCAGTACTTC. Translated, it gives CSAIAGGNIQYF.

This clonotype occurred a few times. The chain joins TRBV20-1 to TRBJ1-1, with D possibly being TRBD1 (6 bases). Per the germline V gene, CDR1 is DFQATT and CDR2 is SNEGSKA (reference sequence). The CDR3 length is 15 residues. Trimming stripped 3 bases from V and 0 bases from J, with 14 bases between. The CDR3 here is CSARAWGLMNTEAFF. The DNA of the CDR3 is TGCAGTGCTAGGGCCTGGGGGCTAATGAACACTGAAGCTTTCTTT.

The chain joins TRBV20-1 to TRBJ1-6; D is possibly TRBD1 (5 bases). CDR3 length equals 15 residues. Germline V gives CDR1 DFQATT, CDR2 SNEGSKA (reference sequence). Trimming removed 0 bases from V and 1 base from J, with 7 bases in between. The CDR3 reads CSAREGVSYNSPLHF. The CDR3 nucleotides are TGCAGTGCTAGAGAGGGGGTTTCCTATAATTCACCCCTCCACTTT.

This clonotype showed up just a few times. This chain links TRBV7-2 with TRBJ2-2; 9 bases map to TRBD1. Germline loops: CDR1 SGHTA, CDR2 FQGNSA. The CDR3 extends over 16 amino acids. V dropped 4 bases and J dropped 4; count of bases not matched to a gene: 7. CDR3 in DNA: TGTGCCAGCAGCTACCTACAGGGGGCGGGCACCGGGGAGCTGTTTTTT. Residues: CASSYLQGAGTGELFF.

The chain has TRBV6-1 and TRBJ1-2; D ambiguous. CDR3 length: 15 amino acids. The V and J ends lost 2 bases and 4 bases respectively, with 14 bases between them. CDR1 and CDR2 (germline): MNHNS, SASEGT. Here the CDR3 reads CASSEMLQSSYGYTF. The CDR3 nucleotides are TGTGCCAGCAGTGAAATGCTACAGTCTTCCTATGGCTACACCTTC.

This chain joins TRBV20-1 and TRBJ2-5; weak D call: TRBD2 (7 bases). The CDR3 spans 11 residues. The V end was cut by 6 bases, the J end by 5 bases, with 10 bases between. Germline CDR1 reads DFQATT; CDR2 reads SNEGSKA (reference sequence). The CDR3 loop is CSAEGGETQYF. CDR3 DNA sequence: TGCAGTGCCGAGGGGGGGGAGACCCAGTACTTC.

The CDR3: CASTEPRGDGQYF. As DNA, the CDR3 is TGTGCCAGCACCGAACCCAGGGGGGACGGGCAGTACTTC. This chain uses TRBV2 with TRBJ2-7, with D perhaps matching TRBD1 (7 bases). The CDR3 is 13 residues long. V shed 7 bases and J shed 9 bases, with 19 bases lying between them. The V gene's germline CDR1 is SNHLY and CDR2 FYNNEI.

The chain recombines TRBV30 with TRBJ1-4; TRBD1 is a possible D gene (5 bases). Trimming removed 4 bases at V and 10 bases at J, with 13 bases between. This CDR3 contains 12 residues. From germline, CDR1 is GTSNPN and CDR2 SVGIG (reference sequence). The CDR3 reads CAWTQGAGKLFF. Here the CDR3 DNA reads TGTGCCTGGACGCAGGGAGCGGGAAAACTGTTTTTT.

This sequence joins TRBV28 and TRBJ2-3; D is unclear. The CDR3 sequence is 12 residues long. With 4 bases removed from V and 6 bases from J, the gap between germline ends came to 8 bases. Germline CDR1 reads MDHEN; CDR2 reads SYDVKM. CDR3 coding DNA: TGTGCCAGCAGTTCGGTAGGGGATACGCAGTATTTT. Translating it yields CASSSVGDTQYF.

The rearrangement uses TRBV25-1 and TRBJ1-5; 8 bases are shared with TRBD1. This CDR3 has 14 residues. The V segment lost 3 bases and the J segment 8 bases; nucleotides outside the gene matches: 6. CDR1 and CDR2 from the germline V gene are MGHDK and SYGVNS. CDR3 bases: TGTGCCAGCAGTGACGACAGGGGAAAGGAGCCCCAGCATTTT. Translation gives CASSDDRGKEPQHF.

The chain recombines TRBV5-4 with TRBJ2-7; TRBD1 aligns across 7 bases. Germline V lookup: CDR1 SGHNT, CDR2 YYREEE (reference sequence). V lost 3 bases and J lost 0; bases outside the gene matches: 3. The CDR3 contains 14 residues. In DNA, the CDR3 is TGTGCCAGCAGCTGGACAGGTAGCTCCTACGAGCAGTACTTC. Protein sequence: CASSWTGSSYEQYF.

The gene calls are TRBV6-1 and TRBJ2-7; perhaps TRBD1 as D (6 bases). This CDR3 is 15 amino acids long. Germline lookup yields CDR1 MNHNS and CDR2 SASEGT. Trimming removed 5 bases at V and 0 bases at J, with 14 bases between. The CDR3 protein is CASSPRDRSSYEQYF. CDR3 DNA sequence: TGTGCCAGCAGTCCTCGCGACAGGAGCTCCTACGAGCAGTACTTC.

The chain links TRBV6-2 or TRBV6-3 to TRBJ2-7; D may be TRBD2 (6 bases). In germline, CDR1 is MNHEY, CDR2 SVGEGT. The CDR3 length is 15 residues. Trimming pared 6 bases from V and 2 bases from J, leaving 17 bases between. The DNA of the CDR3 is TGTGCCAGCAGCTCCGGGTCGGAGGGAACCTACGAGCAGTACTTC. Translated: CASSSGSEGTYEQYF.

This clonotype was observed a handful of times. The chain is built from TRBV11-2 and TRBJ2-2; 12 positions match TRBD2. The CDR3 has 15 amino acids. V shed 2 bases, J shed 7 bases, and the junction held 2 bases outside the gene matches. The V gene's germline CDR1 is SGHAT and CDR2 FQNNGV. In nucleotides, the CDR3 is TGTGCCAGCAGCTTACTAGCGGGGGGGATCGGGGAGCTGTTTTTT. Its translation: CASSLLAGGIGELFF.

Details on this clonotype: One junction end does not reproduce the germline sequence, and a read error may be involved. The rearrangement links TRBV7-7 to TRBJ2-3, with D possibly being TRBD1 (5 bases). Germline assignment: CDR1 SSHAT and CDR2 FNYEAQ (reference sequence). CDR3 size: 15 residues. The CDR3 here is CASSLGAYSTDTQYF. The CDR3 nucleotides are TGTGCTAGCAGCTTAGGGGCTTATAGCACAGATACGCAGTATTTT.

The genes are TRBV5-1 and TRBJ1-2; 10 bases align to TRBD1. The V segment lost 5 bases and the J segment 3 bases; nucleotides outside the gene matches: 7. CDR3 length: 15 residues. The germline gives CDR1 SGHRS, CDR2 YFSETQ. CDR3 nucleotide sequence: TGCGCCAGCAGGGAGGGACAGGGGATCGACTATGGCTACACCTTC. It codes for CASREGQGIDYGYTF.

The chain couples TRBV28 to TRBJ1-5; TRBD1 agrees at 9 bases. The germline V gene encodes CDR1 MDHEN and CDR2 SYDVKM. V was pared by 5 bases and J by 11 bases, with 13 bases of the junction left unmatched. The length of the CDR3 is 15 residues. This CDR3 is CASSTIGQGSSSQHF. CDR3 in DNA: TGTGCCAGCAGTACCATCGGACAGGGGTCTAGTTCCCAGCATTTT.

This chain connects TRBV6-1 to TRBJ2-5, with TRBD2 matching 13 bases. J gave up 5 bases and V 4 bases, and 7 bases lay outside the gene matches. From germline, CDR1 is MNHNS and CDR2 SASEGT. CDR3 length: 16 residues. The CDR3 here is CASSAITSGGVETQYF. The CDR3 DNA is TGTGCCAGCAGTGCGATAACTAGCGGGGGGGTGGAGACCCAGTACTTC.

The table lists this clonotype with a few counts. The CDR3 coding sequence is TGTGCCAGCACCCCGGGCCCAGGCGATACGCAGTATTTT. It specifies CASTPGPGDTQYF. This chain links TRBV7-3 with TRBJ2-3; no clear D. The CDR3 covers 13 residues. The V gene's germline CDR1 is SGHTA and CDR2 FQGTGA. V was clipped by 7 bases and J by 6 bases, with 14 bases between them.

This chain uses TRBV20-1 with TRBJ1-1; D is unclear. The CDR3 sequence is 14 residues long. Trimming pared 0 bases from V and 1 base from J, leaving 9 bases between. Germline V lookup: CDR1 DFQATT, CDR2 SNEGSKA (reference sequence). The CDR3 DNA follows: TGCAGTGCTAGAGAGGGCACCCCGAACACTGAAGCTTTCTTT. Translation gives CSAREGTPNTEAFF.

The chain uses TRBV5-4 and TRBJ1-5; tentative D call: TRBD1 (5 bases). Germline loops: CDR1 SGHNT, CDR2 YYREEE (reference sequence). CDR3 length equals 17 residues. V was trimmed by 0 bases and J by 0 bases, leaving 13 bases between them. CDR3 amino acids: CASSLAGDPNSNQPQHF. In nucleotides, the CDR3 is TGTGCCAGCAGCTTGGCCGGGGACCCGAATAGCAATCAGCCCCAGCATTTT. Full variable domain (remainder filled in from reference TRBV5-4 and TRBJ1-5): ETGVTQSPTHLIKTRGQQVTLRCSSQSGHNTVSWYQQALGQGPQFIFQYYREEENGRGNFPPRFSGLQFPNYSSELNVNALELDDSALYLCASSLAGDPNSNQPQHFGDGTRLSIL.